This note documents a single T cell receptor beta chain sequence. Antigen unknown. This record belongs to a study of vaccination and CD4 T cells after COVID-19. As for the study in general: Post-COVID sampling occurred a median approximately 93 days after diagnosis (range 35 to 161).

With 4 bases clipped from V and 2 bases from J, the junction kept 7 bases outside the gene matches. This CDR3 is 15 amino acids long. Germline CDR1 reads DFQATT; CDR2 reads SNEGSKA (reference sequence). Sample treatment: roughly 10-day PBMC culture with coronavirus spike peptide pools or control peptides (ViraFEST assay). Peptide pool stimulation in ViraFEST expanded antigen-specific T cells, whose TCRs were then sequenced. Cultured CD4+ T-cell DNA underwent Oncomine TCR Beta short-read sequencing. From the PCR reads, TCRdb called clonotypes with MiXCR, one entry per CDR3 protein. The top ten hold 16% of the sample, which has some 15,000 distinct CDR3 sequences, 70% to 75% seen once.

This TCR came from a human donor who had recovered from COVID-19. The sequencing input was CD4+ T cells from blood, cultured in vitro. The chain employs TRBV20-1 and TRBJ1-2; TRBD1 matches 10 bases. The CDR3 bases are TGCAGTGCTAAACCACAGACAGGGGGCAACTATGGCTACACCTTC. It is translated as CSAKPQTGGNYGYTF.